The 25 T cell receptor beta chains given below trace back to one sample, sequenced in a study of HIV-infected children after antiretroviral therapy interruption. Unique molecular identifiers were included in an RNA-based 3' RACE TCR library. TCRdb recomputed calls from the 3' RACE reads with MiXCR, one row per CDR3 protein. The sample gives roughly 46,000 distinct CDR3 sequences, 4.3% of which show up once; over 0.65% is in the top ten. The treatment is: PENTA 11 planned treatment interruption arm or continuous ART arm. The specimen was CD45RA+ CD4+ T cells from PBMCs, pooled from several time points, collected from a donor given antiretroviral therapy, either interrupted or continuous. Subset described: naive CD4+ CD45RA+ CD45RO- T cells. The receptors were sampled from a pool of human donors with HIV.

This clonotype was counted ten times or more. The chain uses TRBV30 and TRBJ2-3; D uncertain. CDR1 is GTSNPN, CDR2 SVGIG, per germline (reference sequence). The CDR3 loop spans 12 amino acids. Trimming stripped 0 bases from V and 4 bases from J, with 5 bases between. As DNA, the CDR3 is TGTGCCTGGAGTGTACGTGCAGATACGCAGTATTTT. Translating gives CAWSVRADTQYF. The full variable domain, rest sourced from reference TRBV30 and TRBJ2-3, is SQTIHQWPATLVQPVGSPLSLECTVEGTSNPNLYWYRQAAGRGLQLLFYSVGIGQISSEVPQNLSASRPQDRQFILSSKKLLLSDSGFYLCAWSVRADTQYFGPGTRLTVL.

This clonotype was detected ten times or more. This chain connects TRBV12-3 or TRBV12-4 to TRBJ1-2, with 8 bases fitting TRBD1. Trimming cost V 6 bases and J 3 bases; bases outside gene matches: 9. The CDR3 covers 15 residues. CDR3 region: CASSIQGQGDYGYTF. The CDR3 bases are TGTGCCAGCAGCATCCAAGGACAGGGAGACTATGGCTACACCTTC.

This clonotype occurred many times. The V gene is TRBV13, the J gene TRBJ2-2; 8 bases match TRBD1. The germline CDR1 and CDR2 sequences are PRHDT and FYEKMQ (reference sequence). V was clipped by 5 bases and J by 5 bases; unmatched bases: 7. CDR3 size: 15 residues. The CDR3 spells CASSLWTGRTGELFF. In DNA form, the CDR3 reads TGTGCCAGCAGCCTTTGGACAGGGCGGACCGGGGAGCTGTTTTTT.

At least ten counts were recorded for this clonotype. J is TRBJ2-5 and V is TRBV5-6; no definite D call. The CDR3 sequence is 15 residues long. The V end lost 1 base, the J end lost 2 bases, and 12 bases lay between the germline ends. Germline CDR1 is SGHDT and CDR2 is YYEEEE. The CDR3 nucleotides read TGTGCCAGCAGCTTGCCGGTAGCTGTTCAAGAGACCCAGTACTTC. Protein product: CASSLPVAVQETQYF.

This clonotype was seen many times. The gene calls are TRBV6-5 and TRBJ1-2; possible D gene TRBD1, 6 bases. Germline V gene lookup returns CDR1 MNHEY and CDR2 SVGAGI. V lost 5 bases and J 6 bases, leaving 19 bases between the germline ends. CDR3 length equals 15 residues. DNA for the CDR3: TGTGCCAGCAGTCAGGGCAGGGGCCCCTGGGATGGCTACACCTTC. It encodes CASSQGRGPWDGYTF.

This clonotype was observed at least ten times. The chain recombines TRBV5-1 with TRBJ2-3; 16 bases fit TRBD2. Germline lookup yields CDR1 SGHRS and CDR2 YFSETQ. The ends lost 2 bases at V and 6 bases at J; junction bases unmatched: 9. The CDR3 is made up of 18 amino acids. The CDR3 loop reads CASSLGTSGGAMRDTQYF. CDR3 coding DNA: TGCGCCAGCAGCTTAGGGACTAGCGGGGGGGCGATGAGGGATACGCAGTATTTT.

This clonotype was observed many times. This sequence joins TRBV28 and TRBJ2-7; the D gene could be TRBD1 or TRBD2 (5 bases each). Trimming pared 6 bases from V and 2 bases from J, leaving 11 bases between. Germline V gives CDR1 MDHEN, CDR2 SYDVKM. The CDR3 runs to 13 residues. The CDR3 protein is CASRHGAPYEQYF. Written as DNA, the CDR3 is TGTGCCAGCAGACACGGGGCCCCCTACGAGCAGTACTTC.

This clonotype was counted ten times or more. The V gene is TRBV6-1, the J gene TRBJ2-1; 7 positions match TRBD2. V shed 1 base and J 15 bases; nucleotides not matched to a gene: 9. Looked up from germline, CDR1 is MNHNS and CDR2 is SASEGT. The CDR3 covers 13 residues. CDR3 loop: CASSEVGVGGAFF. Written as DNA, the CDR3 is TGTGCCAGCAGTGAAGTGGGAGTGGGAGGGGCGTTCTTC.

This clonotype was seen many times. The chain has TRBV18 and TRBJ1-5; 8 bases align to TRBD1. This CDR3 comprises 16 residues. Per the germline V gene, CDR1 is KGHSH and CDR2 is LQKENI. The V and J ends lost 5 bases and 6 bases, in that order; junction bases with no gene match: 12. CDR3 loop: CASSSRTGNIPQPQHF. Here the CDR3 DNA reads TGTGCCAGCTCATCTCGGACAGGGAACATCCCTCAGCCCCAGCATTTT.

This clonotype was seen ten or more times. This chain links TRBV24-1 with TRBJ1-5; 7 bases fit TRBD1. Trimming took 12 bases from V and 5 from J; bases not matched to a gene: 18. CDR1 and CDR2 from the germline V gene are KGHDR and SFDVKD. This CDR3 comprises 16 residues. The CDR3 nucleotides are TGTGCCCCCATTCGAAACCACAGGGGATGCGATCAGCCCCAGCATTTT. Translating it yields CAPIRNHRGCDQPQHF.

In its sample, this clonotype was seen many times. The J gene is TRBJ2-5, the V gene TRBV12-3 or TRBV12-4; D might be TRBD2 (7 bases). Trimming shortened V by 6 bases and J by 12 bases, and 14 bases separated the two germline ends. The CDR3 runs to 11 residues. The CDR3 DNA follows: TGTGCCAGCAGAAACAGGGAGGGCAAGTACTTC. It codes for CASRNREGKYF.

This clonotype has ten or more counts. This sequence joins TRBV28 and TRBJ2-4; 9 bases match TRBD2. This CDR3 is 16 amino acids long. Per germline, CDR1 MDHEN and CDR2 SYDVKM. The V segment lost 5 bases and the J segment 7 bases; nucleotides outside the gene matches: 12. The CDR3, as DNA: TGTGCCAGCAGTCCGACCGGGACAGCGGGGGGTAACATTCAGTACTTC. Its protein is CASSPTGTAGGNIQYF.

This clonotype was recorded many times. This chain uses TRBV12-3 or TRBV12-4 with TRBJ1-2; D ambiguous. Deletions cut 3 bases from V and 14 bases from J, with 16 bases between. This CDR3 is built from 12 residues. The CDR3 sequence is CASSFSRLVLTF. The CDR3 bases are TGTGCCAGCAGTTTCTCTCGGTTGGTTTTGACCTTC.

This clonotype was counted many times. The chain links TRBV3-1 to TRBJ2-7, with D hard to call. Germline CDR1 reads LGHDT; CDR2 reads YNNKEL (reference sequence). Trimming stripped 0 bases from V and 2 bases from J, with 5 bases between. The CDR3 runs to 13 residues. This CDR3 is CASSQESPYEQYF. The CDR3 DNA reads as TGTGCCAGCAGCCAAGAATCCCCCTACGAGCAGTACTTC.

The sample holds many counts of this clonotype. The CDR3 DNA is TGTGCCAGCAGTGCTATGACAGGGGGTGGCTCTGGGGCCAACGTCCTGACTTTC. This gives the protein CASSAMTGGGSGANVLTF. This sequence joins TRBV28 and TRBJ2-6; 9 bases line up with TRBD1. In germline, CDR1 is MDHEN, CDR2 SYDVKM. The CDR3 has 18 amino acids. The V and J ends lost 5 bases and 0 bases, in that order; junction bases with no gene match: 8.

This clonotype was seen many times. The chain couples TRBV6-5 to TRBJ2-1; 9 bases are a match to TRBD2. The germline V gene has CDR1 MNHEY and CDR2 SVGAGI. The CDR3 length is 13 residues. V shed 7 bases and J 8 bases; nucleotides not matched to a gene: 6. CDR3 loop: CASKSGGPYEQFF. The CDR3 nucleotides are TGTGCCAGCAAGAGCGGGGGGCCCTATGAGCAGTTCTTC.

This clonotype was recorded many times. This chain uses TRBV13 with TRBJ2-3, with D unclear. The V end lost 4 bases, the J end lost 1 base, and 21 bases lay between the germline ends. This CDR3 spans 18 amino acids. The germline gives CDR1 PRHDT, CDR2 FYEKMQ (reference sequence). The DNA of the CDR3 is TGTGCCAGCAGCTCACGGACGGAGTATCTATTGGGCACAGATACGCAGTATTTT. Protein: CASSSRTEYLLGTDTQYF.

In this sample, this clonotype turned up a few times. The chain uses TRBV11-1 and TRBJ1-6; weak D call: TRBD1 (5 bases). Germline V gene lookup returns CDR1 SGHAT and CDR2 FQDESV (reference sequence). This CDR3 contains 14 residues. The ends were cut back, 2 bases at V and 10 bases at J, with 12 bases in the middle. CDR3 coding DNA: TGTGCCAGCAGCTTACAGGGTAATGACTCACCCCTCCACTTT. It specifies CASSLQGNDSPLHF.

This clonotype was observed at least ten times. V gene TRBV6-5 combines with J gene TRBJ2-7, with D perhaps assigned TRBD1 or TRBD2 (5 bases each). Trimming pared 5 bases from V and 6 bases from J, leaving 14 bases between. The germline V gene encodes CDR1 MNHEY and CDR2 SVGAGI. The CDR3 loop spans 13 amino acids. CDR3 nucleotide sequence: TGTGCCAGCAGTCAGTCGTCGAGGGGCGAGCAGTACTTC. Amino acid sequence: CASSQSSRGEQYF.

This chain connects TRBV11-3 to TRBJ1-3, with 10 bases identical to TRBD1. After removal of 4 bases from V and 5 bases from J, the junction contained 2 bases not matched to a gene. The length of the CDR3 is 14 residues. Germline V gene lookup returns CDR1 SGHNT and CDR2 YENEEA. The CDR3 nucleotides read TGTGCCAGCAGCTGGGACAGGGGCAGAAACACCATATATTTT. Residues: CASSWDRGRNTIYF.

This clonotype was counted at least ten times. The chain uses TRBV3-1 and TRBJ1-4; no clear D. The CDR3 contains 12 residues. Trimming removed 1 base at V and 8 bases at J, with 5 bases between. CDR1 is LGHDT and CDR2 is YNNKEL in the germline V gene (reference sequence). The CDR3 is CASSQVGEKLFF. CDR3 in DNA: TGTGCCAGCAGCCAAGTTGGAGAAAAACTGTTTTTT.

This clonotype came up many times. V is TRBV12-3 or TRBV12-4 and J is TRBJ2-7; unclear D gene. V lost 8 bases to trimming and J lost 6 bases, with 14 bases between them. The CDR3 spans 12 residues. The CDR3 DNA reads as TGTGCCAGCGGAGAAGGGTTCGGCGAGCAGTACTTC. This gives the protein CASGEGFGEQYF.

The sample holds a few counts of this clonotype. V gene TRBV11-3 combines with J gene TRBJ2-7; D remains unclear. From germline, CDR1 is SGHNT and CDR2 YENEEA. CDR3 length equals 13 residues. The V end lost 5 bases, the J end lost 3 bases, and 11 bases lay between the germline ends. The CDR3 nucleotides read TGTGCCAGCAGCCGATCCAGAAACTACGAGCAGTACTTC. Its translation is CASSRSRNYEQYF.

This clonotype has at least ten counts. DNA for the CDR3: TGTGCCAGCTCCCTTGGACAGGGGGCGAACTATGGCTACACCTTC. Protein product: CASSLGQGANYGYTF. The chain joins TRBV18 to TRBJ1-2; 11 bases align to TRBD1. Germline-derived CDR1 and CDR2 are KGHSH and LQKENI. V lost 6 bases and J lost 2; bases outside the gene matches: 5. The CDR3 covers 15 residues. The variable domain in full, with the rest retrieved from reference TRBV18 and TRBJ1-2, is NAGVMQNPRHLVRRRGQEARLRCSPMKGHSHVYWYRQLPEEGLKFMVYLQKENIIDESGMPKERFSAEFPKEGPSILRIQQVVRGDSAAYFCASSLGQGANYGYTFGSGTRLTVV.

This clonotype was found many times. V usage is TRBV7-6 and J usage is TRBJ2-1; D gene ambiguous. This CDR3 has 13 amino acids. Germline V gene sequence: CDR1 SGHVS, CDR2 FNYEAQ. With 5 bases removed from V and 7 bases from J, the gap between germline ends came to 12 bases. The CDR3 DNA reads TGTGCCAGCAGCCTCCGGACCCAGAATGAGCAGTTCTTC. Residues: CASSLRTQNEQFF.